The clone carrying this TCR beta chain was detected a few times. The table came from immunoSEQ multiplex PCR; TCRdb's copy has only in-frame clones and leaves some out. Among approximately 220,000 clones listed, around 82% were seen once. Study members were between about 18 and 95 years old and lived in 24 US regions. Clinical history reported by participants formed the basis on which cohorts were assigned. Exposed participants came across a COVID-19 case within 2 weeks before study entry. CDR3 length equals 16 residues. Germline CDR1 LGHDT, CDR2 YNNKEL (reference sequence). V gave up 3 bases and J gave up 6 bases, with 19 bases separating them. The sample comes from a study of blood T cell repertoires in COVID-19. Study information: The samples span acute and convalescent COVID-19 from the United States, Italy and Spain.

This TCR came from a woman aged 45-65 years who had been exposed to COVID-19. The chain links TRBV3-1 (or the pseudogene TRBV3-2) to TRBJ2-3, with TRBD2 as a possible D gene (6 bases). The sample comprised PBMCs or T cells enriched from blood (not recorded which). The CDR3 reads CASSHGGSARRDTQYF. In DNA, the CDR3 is TGTGCCAGCAGCCACGGGGGTTCTGCGCGGCGGGATACGCAGTATTTT.